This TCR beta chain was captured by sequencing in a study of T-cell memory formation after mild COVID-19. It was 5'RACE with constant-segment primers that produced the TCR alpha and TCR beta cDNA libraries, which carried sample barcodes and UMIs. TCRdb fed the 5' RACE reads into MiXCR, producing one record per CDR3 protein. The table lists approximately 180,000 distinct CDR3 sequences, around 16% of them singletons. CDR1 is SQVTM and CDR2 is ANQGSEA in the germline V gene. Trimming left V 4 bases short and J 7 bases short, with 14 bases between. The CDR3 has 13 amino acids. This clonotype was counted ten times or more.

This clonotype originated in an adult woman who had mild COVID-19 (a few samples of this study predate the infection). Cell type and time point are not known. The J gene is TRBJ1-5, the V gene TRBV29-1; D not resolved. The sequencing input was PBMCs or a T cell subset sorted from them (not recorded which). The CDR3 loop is CSVASDMRQPQHF. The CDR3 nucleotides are TGCAGCGTTGCCTCCGATATGAGACAGCCCCAGCATTTT.